This record covers a single TCR beta chain. This sample was taken from a study of technical replicates of blood from a few donors. Using immunoSEQ multiplex PCR, the repertoire was profiled, and TCRdb retains in-frame clones only, with some absent. Among some 80,000 clones listed, approximately 97% were seen once. V trimming: 2 bases; J trimming: 2 bases; junction bases outside the gene matches: 8. Germline V CDR1 and CDR2: MDHEN, SYDVKM. The CDR3 runs 17 residues. The specimen was T cells isolated from PBMCs. This sequence joins TRBV28 and TRBJ2-7, with 11 bases fitting TRBD1. This TCR was recovered from a human donor in good health. The CDR3 is CASSLISWGQGAYEQYF. DNA of the CDR3: TGTGCCAGCAGTTTAATATCGTGGGGACAGGGGGCCTACGAGCAGTACTTC. Variable domain in full (rest from reference TRBV28 and TRBJ2-7): DVKVTQSSRYLVKRTGEKVFLECVQDMDHENMFWYRQDPGLGLRLIYFSYDVKMKEKGDIPEGYSVSREKKERFSLILESASTNQTSMYLCASSLISWGQGAYEQYFGPGTRLTVT.